This is a list of T cell receptor beta chains from one sample in a study of Graves' ophthalmopathy and Graves' hyperthyroidism. TCRdb used MiXCR to reprocess the multiplex PCR reads, holding one entry per CDR3 protein. Among approximately 330,000 distinct CDR3 sequences listed, roughly a sixth were seen once. Source material: peripheral blood. The receptors here all came from an adult man with Graves' ophthalmopathy. Each CDR3 is given with its conserved first and last residue. The D gene is left open where the match is weak. Clone size is given for some rows only: seen once, a few or many times, or a class if the clone is expanded.

V gene,D gene,J gene,clone size,CDR3 DNA,CDR3 protein
TRBV7-2,TRBD1,TRBJ2-5,many,TGTGCCAGCACCCTCGGGACAGAAGAGACCCAGTACTTC,CASTLGTEETQYF
TRBV28,.,TRBJ1-5,many,TGTGCCAGCAGTTTAAATGGGAACCAGCCCCAGCATTTT,CASSLNGNQPQHF
TRBV30,TRBD1,TRBJ1-1,many,TGTGCCTTGGACAGGGCGGAGGCCACTGAAGCTTTCTTT,CALDRAEATEAFF
TRBV7-9,.,TRBJ1-1,many,TGTGCCAGCACCCTACGGGTAGACGCCGCTGAAGCTTTCTTT,CASTLRVDAAEAFF
TRBV6-1,.,TRBJ2-7,.,TGTGCCAGCAGAGAACAGGGATCGCGGGCCTACGAGCAGTACTTC,CASREQGSRAYEQYF
TRBV7-2,.,TRBJ2-4,many,TGTGCCAGCAGCTTAGCCCAGGGCAAAAACATTCAGTACTTC,CASSLAQGKNIQYF
TRBV28,.,TRBJ2-7,many,TGTGCCAGCAGTCTCCGGGACCCAACCTACGAGCAGTACTTC,CASSLRDPTYEQYF
TRBV6-1,TRBD1,TRBJ2-6,many,TGTGCCAGCATCGGGACAGCCGTGTTAGGGGCCAACGTCCTGACTTTC,CASIGTAVLGANVLTF
TRBV7-9,.,TRBJ2-7,many,TGTGCCAGCAGCTTAATACCAAGATACGAGCAGTACTTC,CASSLIPRYEQYF
TRBV9,.,TRBJ1-2,many,TGTGCCAGCAGCGTAGAGGGAGCCAGAGAACCTTCCACCTTC,CASSVEGAREPSTF
TRBV12-3/TRBV12-4,TRBD1,TRBJ1-6,.,TGTGCCAGCAGTTTAGGTGTGAGGGGACAGGGGCATTCACCCCTCCACTTT,CASSLGVRGQGHSPLHF
TRBV20-1,TRBD1,TRBJ1-1,.,TGCAGTCGGGACAGGGTTGGCACTGAAGCTTTCTTT,CSRDRVGTEAFF
TRBV6-1,.,TRBJ2-5,many,TGTGCCAGCAGTCCCGGGACATGGGAGACCCAGTACTTC,CASSPGTWETQYF
TRBV28,.,TRBJ2-7,many,TGTGCCAGCAGAGCCGGGCCCCAACCCTACGAGCAGTACTTC,CASRAGPQPYEQYF
TRBV5-1,TRBD1,TRBJ2-5,many,TGCGCCAGCAGCTTGGGGGGACAGGGAGGCGAGACCCAGTACTTC,CASSLGGQGGETQYF
TRBV30,.,TRBJ2-5,.,TGTGCCTGGAGTGTACGGGGAGAGATTAGGGTCCAAGAGACCCAGTACTTC,CAWSVRGEIRVQETQYF
TRBV28,TRBD1,TRBJ2-7,many,TGTGCCAGCAGTACCCGGGACAGGCGGTTTTTTGTCGAGCAGTACTTC,CASSTRDRRFFVEQYF
TRBV20-1,.,TRBJ1-2,many,TGCAGTGCTATGACTACTGAGACGGGTGGCTACACCTTC,CSAMTTETGGYTF
TRBV6-5,.,TRBJ1-1,many,TGTGCCAGCAGAAAGGGGACTGAAGCTTTCTTT,CASRKGTEAFF
TRBV20-1,.,TRBJ1-2,many,TGCAGTGCTAGCCCCCCCGAGGGAGGATCTGGCTACACCTTC,CSASPPEGGSGYTF
TRBV11-1,.,TRBJ1-1,many,TGTGCCAGCAGCTTAGAAGCCAGTATCACTGAAGCTTTCTTT,CASSLEASITEAFF
TRBV5-1,.,TRBJ2-5,many,TGCGCCAGCAGCTTGGGTAAAGAGACCCAGTACTTC,CASSLGKETQYF
TRBV20-1,.,TRBJ2-7,many,TGCAGTGCTAGGCGTGCTGCACTCGCCTACGAGCAGTACTTC,CSARRAALAYEQYF
TRBV4-2,.,TRBJ1-2,many,TGTGCCAGCAGCCAAGGTACCGCCGATTACTATGGCTACACCTTC,CASSQGTADYYGYTF
TRBV6-1,.,TRBJ2-7,many,TGTGCCAGCAGTGAAGTAGCGGCTATTTACGAGCAGTACTTC,CASSEVAAIYEQYF
TRBV5-1,.,TRBJ2-2,few,TGCGCCAGCAGCTTGGTTCTTGGGGTGACCGAACGCGCGAACACCGGGGAGCTGTTTTTT,CASSLVLGVTERANTGELFF
TRBV9,.,TRBJ1-3,many,TGTGCCAGCAGCGTAGTTGGGGATATCGGAAACACCATATATTTT,CASSVVGDIGNTIYF
TRBV11-1,.,TRBJ2-5,many,TGTGCCAGCACCGAAGTCGGGGAGACCCAGTACTTC,CASTEVGETQYF
TRBV2,.,TRBJ1-5,many,TGTGCCAGCAGCTCGTTTATGTCCCAGCATTTT,CASSSFMSQHF
TRBV12-3/TRBV12-4,TRBD2,TRBJ2-2,few,TGTGCCAGCACCATTAGCGGGAGGGCCGCCGGGGAGCTGTTTTTT,CASTISGRAAGELFF
TRBV13,TRBD1,TRBJ2-7,.,TGTGCCAGCAGCCCAGGGGGTTTGGGGATTTACGAGCAGTACTTC,CASSPGGLGIYEQYF
TRBV7-2,.,TRBJ2-2,.,TGTGCCAGCAGCTTAACTCAGGTCCTGACAGGGGAGCTGTTTTTT,CASSLTQVLTGELFF
TRBV5-6,.,TRBJ1-5,many,TGTGCCAGCAGCATCCTTGGGGGGCCCAATCAGCCCCAGCATTTT,CASSILGGPNQPQHF
TRBV10-3,TRBD2,TRBJ2-3,many,TGTGCCATCAAGGAGCGGGGGGCAACAGATACGCAGTATTTT,CAIKERGATDTQYF
TRBV3-1,.,TRBJ1-2,many,TGTGCCAGCAGCCAAGATCCCGCGGGGGGCTACACCTTC,CASSQDPAGGYTF